A single sample gave rise to the 17 T cell receptor beta chains below, sequenced in a study of blood T cell repertoires in COVID-19 (dated by TCRdb to 2018 to 2021). Libraries were made using the immunoSEQ multiplex PCR assay. In TCRdb, the immuneACCESS table is reduced to in-frame sequences with V and J assigned. These tables do not hold every clone; where another copy was compared, an unresolved V gene accounts for under half, and the others remain unexplained. Counted in this sample were around 470,000 clones; 89% of them appeared once. The ten largest clones take up roughly 0.92% of the sample. Sequencing was done on a sample of peripheral blood. The receptors come from a man younger than 35 with COVID-19, enrolled during active disease.

This clone was seen a single time. The rearrangement uses TRBV12-3 or TRBV12-4 and TRBJ1-1, with TRBD1 matching over 7 bases. The J segment lost 13 bases and the V segment lost 5 bases, leaving 10 bases of the junction unmatched. There are 12 residues in the CDR3. The CDR3 coding sequence is TGTGCCAGCAGTAACACAGGGGTGGAGGGTTTCTTT. It yields the protein CASSNTGVEGFF.

This clone was counted a few times. CDR3 sequence reads: CASSPGSRDQPQHF. The CDR3 nucleotides are TGTGCCAGCTCACCCGGGTCGAGGGATCAGCCCCAGCATTTT. The chain joins TRBV18 to TRBJ1-5; the D is unclear. V was pared by 3 bases and J by 5 bases, with 11 bases between. In germline, CDR1 is KGHSH, CDR2 LQKENI. The CDR3 is 14 residues long.

The chain employs TRBV11-1 and TRBJ2-5, with D perhaps TRBD2 (5 bases). The length of the CDR3 is 14 residues. The V and J ends lost 1 base and 5 bases respectively, with 11 bases between them. Per germline, CDR1 SGHAT and CDR2 FQDESV (reference sequence). In DNA, the CDR3 is TGTGCCAGCAGCTTAGAGGGAAAGCGGGAGACCCAGTACTTC. This encodes CASSLEGKRETQYF.

CDR3 sequence: CATSRGTASGNTIYF. CDR3 DNA: TGTGCCACCAGCAGAGGGACAGCCTCTGGAAACACCATATATTTT. This chain uses TRBV15 with TRBJ1-3; D perhaps matches TRBD1 (6 bases). CDR3 length: 15 residues. Germline lookup yields CDR1 LNHNV and CDR2 YYDKDF (reference sequence). Trimming removed 1 base at V and 0 bases at J, with 7 bases between.

This CDR3 is CASSQRTGVSLGYTF. The CDR3 region has the DNA TGTGCCAGCAGCCAAAGGACGGGGGTTTCACTTGGCTACACCTTC. The rearrangement joins TRBV4-2 to TRBJ1-2; D is perhaps TRBD1 (5 bases). In germline, CDR1 is LGHNA, CDR2 YNFKEQ. There are 15 residues in the CDR3. The V end lost 2 bases, the J end lost 7 bases, and 17 bases lay between the germline ends.

This clone appeared once. The chain uses TRBV10-1 and TRBJ2-3; D remains unclear. V lost 6 bases to trimming and J lost 2 bases, with 9 bases between them. The CDR3 spans 13 residues. Germline CDR1 and CDR2: WNHNN and SYGVQD (reference sequence). CDR3 residues: CASSHYITDTQYF. The CDR3 nucleotides are TGCGCCAGCAGCCACTATATCACAGATACGCAGTATTTT.

The chain combines TRBV19 with TRBJ2-4; tentatively, D is TRBD1 (6 bases). Germline V gives CDR1 LNHDA, CDR2 SQIVND (reference sequence). V dropped 7 bases and J dropped 5 bases, with 18 bases sitting between them. The CDR3 contains 15 residues. CDR3 region: CASTLSQQGQNIQYF. Written as DNA, the CDR3 is TGTGCCAGTACCCTTAGCCAACAGGGCCAAAACATTCAGTACTTC.

V usage is TRBV6-5 and J usage is TRBJ2-7, with a tentative D call TRBD2 (5 bases). The ends were cut back, 8 bases at V and 2 bases at J, with 16 bases in the middle. This CDR3 is 14 amino acids long. Germline assignment: CDR1 MNHEY and CDR2 SVGAGI. The CDR3 here is CASLTSYGTYEQYF. The CDR3 DNA is TGTGCCAGCCTTACTAGTTACGGAACCTACGAGCAGTACTTC.

The chain carries TRBV21-1 and TRBJ2-4; the D call TRBD2 from the table was never checked on the DNA. TRBV21-1 is a pseudogene segment. The CDR3 is 15 residues long. The CDR3 here is CASRRGEGPKNIQYF. The CDR3 DNA reads TGTGCCAGCAGGCGAGGGGAGGGGCCCAAAAACATTCAGTACTTC.

The chain uses TRBV4-1 and TRBJ2-5; TRBD2 agrees at 13 bases. This CDR3 is built from 18 residues. Trimming cost V 0 bases and J 4 bases; bases outside gene matches: 8. Germline values: CDR1 MGHRA, CDR2 YSYEKL. The CDR3 nucleotides are TGCGCCAGCAGCCAAGAAACTAGCGGGAGGGGATTGGGAGAGACCCAGTACTTC. Residues: CASSQETSGRGLGETQYF.

V gene TRBV6-5 combines with J gene TRBJ1-2; perhaps TRBD1 as D (6 bases). Between the trimmed V and J ends, which lost 6 bases and 8 bases, there was a span of 16 bases. The CDR3 contains 13 residues. Germline values: CDR1 MNHEY, CDR2 SVGAGI. CDR3 bases: TGTGCCAGCAGGCTCAACAGGGTTGACGGCTACACCTTC. Its protein is CASRLNRVDGYTF.

This chain links TRBV27 with TRBJ1-2; 7 bases map to TRBD1. Per the germline V gene, CDR1 is MNHEY and CDR2 is SMNVEV (reference sequence). V was pared by 5 bases and J by 7 bases, with 13 bases of the junction left unmatched. The CDR3 spans 15 residues. CDR3: CASSPTGRVVGGYTF. The DNA of the CDR3 is TGTGCCAGCAGTCCGACAGGGAGAGTGGTCGGTGGCTACACCTTC.

The chain carries TRBV7-8 and TRBJ2-5, with D uncertain. V gave up 5 bases and J gave up 0 bases, with 4 bases separating them. CDR3 size: 12 residues. Germline V CDR1 and CDR2: SGHVS, FQNEAQ. In DNA form, the CDR3 reads TGTGCCAGCAGCCGCGACCAAGAGACCCAGTACTTC. Residues: CASSRDQETQYF.

This chain uses TRBV5-1 with TRBJ2-5, with 8 bases fitting TRBD1. J lost 1 base, V lost 4 bases, and 6 bases had no gene match. Germline V lookup: CDR1 SGHRS, CDR2 YFSETQ. This CDR3 is 15 amino acids long. CDR3 sequence (DNA): TGCGCCAGCAGCCTACAGGGGGACCTCCAAGAGACCCAGTACTTC. This gives the protein CASSLQGDLQETQYF.

V is TRBV24-1 and J is TRBJ2-1; D remains unclear. The CDR3 has 12 residues. With 3 bases removed from V and 8 bases from J, the gap between germline ends came to 7 bases. Germline assignment: CDR1 KGHDR and CDR2 SFDVKD. In nucleotides, the CDR3 is TGTGCCACCAGTGATAACTCGTATGAGCAGTTCTTC. This encodes CATSDNSYEQFF.

J is TRBJ2-7 and V is TRBV11-1; possibly TRBD1 for D (5 bases). CDR1 is SGHAT, CDR2 FQDESV, per germline (reference sequence). With 1 base removed from V and 5 bases from J, the gap between germline ends came to 12 bases. The CDR3 runs 14 residues. CDR3 sequence (DNA): TGTGCCAGCAGCTTAGGTCAGGGTCGCGACGAGCAGTACTTC. Its protein product is CASSLGQGRDEQYF.

The chain couples TRBV11-2 to TRBJ2-1; the D is unclear. The germline gives CDR1 SGHAT, CDR2 FQNNGV. V lost 3 bases to trimming and J lost 6 bases, with 15 bases between them. The CDR3 spans 15 residues. The chain's CDR3 is CASSFESRRINEQFF. DNA of the CDR3: TGTGCCAGCAGCTTCGAAAGTCGGAGAATCAATGAGCAGTTCTTC.